The next 26 T cell receptor beta chains were all read from a single sample in a study of OX40 agonist ivuxolimab in advanced cancers. The repertoire was sequenced with immunoSEQ multiplex PCR; TCRdb's copy has only in-frame clones and lacks some. The data contain about 54,000 clones, 88% of them seen just once; the ten biggest clones take up about 3.5%. The sequencing used CD4+ or CD8+ T cells sorted from blood, collected in a trial of the OX40 agonist ivuxolimab. All receptors come from an adult with an advanced solid tumor such as melanoma, head and neck, liver or kidney cancer.

The V call is TRBV28, the J call TRBJ1-2; 7 bases are a match to TRBD1. V lost 8 bases to trimming and J lost 4 bases; unmatched junction nucleotides: 1. Germline assignment: CDR1 MDHEN and CDR2 SYDVKM. CDR3 length: 11 amino acids. CDR3 sequence reads: CASGTAYGYTF. The CDR3 DNA sequence: TGTGCCAGCGGGACAGCCTATGGCTACACCTTC.

The CDR3 region has the DNA TGTGCCACCAGCGGGCGGCAGGGCCTTAATGAAAAACTGTTTTTT. Its protein product is CATSGRQGLNEKLFF. The V gene is TRBV15, the J gene TRBJ1-4, with a weak D call TRBD1 (5 bases). This CDR3 contains 15 residues. Trimming cost V 5 bases and J 4 bases, with 14 bases left between them. From germline, CDR1 is LNHNV and CDR2 YYDKDF (reference sequence).

The CDR3 spells CASRSTGNTGELFF. The CDR3 DNA is TGTGCCAGCAGGTCGACAGGGAACACCGGGGAGCTGTTTTTT. The chain carries TRBV5-5 and TRBJ2-2, with TRBD1 as a possible D gene (6 bases). Deletions cut 5 bases from V and 1 base from J, with 9 bases between. This CDR3 spans 14 amino acids. CDR1 and CDR2 from the germline V gene are SGHKS and YYEKEE (reference sequence).

The chain uses TRBV25-1 and TRBJ2-1; 14 bases align to TRBD2. The CDR3 has 13 amino acids. CDR1 MGHDK and CDR2 SYGVNS come from the germline V gene. Trimming at V came to 8 bases and at J to 7 bases, leaving 1 base not matched to a gene. The CDR3 DNA sequence: TGTGCCAGCGGGACTAGCGGGAGTAATGAGCAGTTCTTC. Translation: CASGTSGSNEQFF.

A few counts support this clone. The chain joins TRBV19 to TRBJ2-3; the D gene is possibly TRBD1 (5 bases). CDR3 size: 14 residues. The germline V gene has CDR1 LNHDA and CDR2 SQIVND (reference sequence). The V gene lost 5 bases and the J gene lost 1 base, with 10 bases spanning the gap. CDR3 in amino acids: CASSQGVGTDTQYF. The CDR3 nucleotides are TGTGCCAGTAGTCAAGGGGTGGGCACAGATACGCAGTATTTT.

V is TRBV5-1 and J is TRBJ2-5; 9 bases align to TRBD2. This CDR3 has 15 amino acids. Looked up from germline, CDR1 is SGHRS and CDR2 is YFSETQ. V lost 3 bases to trimming and J lost 4 bases; unmatched junction nucleotides: 7. CDR3 sequence reads: CASSSAGLASETQYF. As DNA, the CDR3 is TGCGCCAGCAGCTCTGCGGGACTAGCCTCAGAGACCCAGTACTTC. Combining the CDR3 with reference TRBV5-1 and TRBJ2-5 gives the whole variable domain KAGVTQTPRYLIKTRGQQVTLSCSPISGHRSVSWYQQTPGQGLQFLFEYFSETQRNKGNFPGRFSGRQFSNSRSEMNVSTLELGDSALYLCASSSAGLASETQYFGPGTRLLVL.

The V gene is TRBV18, the J gene TRBJ1-4; D is perhaps TRBD1 (6 bases). V was pared by 4 bases and J by 7 bases, with 16 bases between. Germline values: CDR1 KGHSH, CDR2 LQKENI. The CDR3 sequence is 15 residues long. The CDR3 coding sequence is TGTGCCAGCTCACAGATGACAGGACGCCTTGAAAAACTGTTTTTT. Its protein is CASSQMTGRLEKLFF.

The genes are TRBV7-3 and TRBJ2-1; D remains ambiguous. This CDR3 comprises 12 residues. The germline V gene encodes CDR1 SGHTA and CDR2 FQGTGA. The ends were cut back, 0 bases at V and 5 bases at J, with 2 bases in the middle. DNA of the CDR3: TGTGCCAGCAGCTTAACACACAATGAGCAGTTCTTC. It codes for CASSLTHNEQFF. Full variable domain (missing parts from reference TRBV7-3 and TRBJ2-1): GAGVSQTPSNKVTEKGKYVELRCDPISGHTALYWYRQSLGQGPEFLIYFQGTGAADDSGLPNDRFFAVRPEGSVSTLKIQRTERGDSAVYLCASSLTHNEQFFGPGTRLTVL.

The chain couples TRBV5-4 to TRBJ2-3, with D perhaps TRBD1 or TRBD2 (5 bases each). The V end was cut by 0 bases, the J end by 0 bases, with 11 bases between. The CDR3 sequence is 16 residues long. CDR1 and CDR2 (germline): SGHNT, YYREEE (reference sequence). DNA of the CDR3: TGTGCCAGCAGCTTGGCTCGGGGACCTAGCACAGATACGCAGTATTTT. Its translation: CASSLARGPSTDTQYF.

This rearrangement joins TRBV5-6 to TRBJ2-5; possible D gene TRBD2, 5 bases. CDR1 SGHDT and CDR2 YYEEEE come from the germline V gene. Trimming removed 1 base from V and 5 bases from J, with 15 bases in between. The CDR3 sequence is 15 residues long. CDR3 region: CASSLFGNSWETQYF. The CDR3, as DNA: TGTGCCAGCAGCTTGTTCGGGAATTCCTGGGAGACCCAGTACTTC.

The V call is TRBV9, the J call TRBJ1-3, with D unclear. Trimming removed 3 bases from V and 4 bases from J, with 11 bases in between. This CDR3 has 14 amino acids. CDR1 is SGDLS, CDR2 YYNGEE, per germline. CDR3 amino acids: CASSAQSQGNTIYF. The CDR3 coding sequence is TGTGCCAGCAGCGCCCAGTCCCAGGGAAACACCATATATTTT.

The V call is TRBV5-4, the J call TRBJ1-1; TRBD1 is a possible D gene (6 bases). Germline-derived CDR1 and CDR2 are SGHNT and YYREEE (reference sequence). The V end lost 2 bases, the J end lost 3 bases, and 11 bases lay between the germline ends. CDR3 length: 14 residues. For the CDR3, the DNA is TGTGCCAGCAGCTTAAAACAGGGTGACACTGAAGCTTTCTTT. It yields the protein CASSLKQGDTEAFF.

The CDR3 sequence: CASSLGPDTSSTDTQYF. CDR3 bases: TGTGCCAGCAGCTTAGGACCGGACACGTCTAGCACAGATACGCAGTATTTT. The chain employs TRBV7-9 and TRBJ2-3; D may be TRBD1 (5 bases). Germline CDR1 is SEHNR and CDR2 is FQNEAQ (reference sequence). The CDR3 runs to 17 residues. The germline V and J ends were trimmed by 1 base and 0 bases, with 14 bases remaining between them.

This clone appeared a single time. V and J are TRBV21-1 and TRBJ1-2; the D call of TRBD1 is as the table states it, not checked on the DNA. TRBV21-1 is a pseudogene locus. The CDR3 contains 18 residues. CDR3 nucleotide sequence: TGTGCCAGCAGCTTCGGCGCAGGGGGCAACTTTGCGGACTATGGCTACACCTTC. It is translated as CASSFGAGGNFADYGYTF.

The chain joins TRBV19 to TRBJ1-2; 7 bases agree with TRBD1. The ends lost 6 bases at V and 6 bases at J; junction bases unmatched: 7. The CDR3 is made up of 13 amino acids. CDR1 and CDR2 from the germline V gene are LNHDA and SQIVND (reference sequence). The CDR3 region has the DNA TGTGCCAGTAGGAACCGACAGGGCCATGGCTACACCTTC. The encoded protein is CASRNRQGHGYTF.

V gene TRBV5-4 combines with J gene TRBJ2-1, with 7 bases lining up with TRBD2. In germline, CDR1 is SGHNT, CDR2 YYREEE (reference sequence). The J segment lost 3 bases and the V segment lost 3 bases, leaving 9 bases of the junction unmatched. The CDR3 runs to 16 residues. CDR3 sequence reads: CASSSKTGGDYNEQFF. The CDR3 DNA is TGTGCCAGCAGCTCAAAAACGGGGGGAGACTACAATGAGCAGTTCTTC.

This clone has just one count. The gene calls are TRBV7-8 and TRBJ1-1, with D perhaps TRBD1 (6 bases). The CDR3 is 14 residues long. The germline CDR1 and CDR2 sequences are SGHVS and FQNEAQ. V was pared by 3 bases and J by 1 base, with 9 bases between. The CDR3 DNA reads TGTGCCAGCAGCTTGGACAGCCGGAACACTGAAGCTTTCTTT. This codes for CASSLDSRNTEAFF.

The chain has TRBV4-3 and TRBJ2-7; D remains unclear. CDR3 size: 14 residues. V gave up 0 bases and J gave up 2 bases, with 8 bases separating them. Germline loops: CDR1 LGHNA, CDR2 YSLEER. Written as DNA, the CDR3 is TGCGCCAGCAGCCAAGACGTCCAGACCTACGAGCAGTACTTC. This sequence encodes CASSQDVQTYEQYF.

The chain's CDR3 is CASSASSGGLYEQYF. The CDR3 nucleotides are TGCGCCAGCAGCGCCTCTAGCGGCGGACTTTACGAGCAGTACTTC. The chain carries TRBV5-1 and TRBJ2-7; 7 bases line up with TRBD2. CDR1 and CDR2 (germline): SGHRS, YFSETQ. V gave up 4 bases and J gave up 4 bases; unmatched junction bases: 11. This CDR3 contains 15 residues. The full variable domain, rest sourced from reference TRBV5-1 and TRBJ2-7, is KAGVTQTPRYLIKTRGQQVTLSCSPISGHRSVSWYQQTPGQGLQFLFEYFSETQRNKGNFPGRFSGRQFSNSRSEMNVSTLELGDSALYLCASSASSGGLYEQYFGPGTRLTVT.

The chain recombines TRBV1 with TRBJ2-7; TRBD2, the table's D call, lacks a check against the DNA. TRBV1 is given as a pseudogene. The CDR3 spans 15 residues. This CDR3 reads CTSSPETGSSYEQYF. CDR3 DNA sequence: TGCACCAGCAGCCCCGAGACTGGGAGCTCCTACGAGCAGTACTTC.

This chain uses TRBV5-1 with TRBJ2-3, with no clear D. The CDR3 runs to 14 residues. Trimming shortened V by 6 bases and J by 2 bases, and 13 bases separated the two germline ends. Per germline, CDR1 SGHRS and CDR2 YFSETQ. This CDR3 reads CASTLSDVTDTQYF. In DNA, the CDR3 is TGCGCCAGCACCTTATCGGATGTCACAGATACGCAGTATTTT.

About this clone itself: This sample includes further DNA sequences coding for the same CDR3. The chain has TRBV19 and TRBJ1-5, with 8 bases identical to TRBD1. The V gene end was trimmed by 6 bases and the J gene end by 2 bases; junction bases not matched to a gene: 3. The V gene's germline CDR1 is LNHDA and CDR2 SQIVND (reference sequence). The CDR3 has 14 amino acids. The CDR3 region has the DNA TGTGCCAGTAGCGGACAGGGCGGCAATCAGCCCCAGCATTTT. Its translation is CASSGQGGNQPQHF.

The chain uses TRBV18 and TRBJ2-5; 10 bases match TRBD2. This CDR3 has 16 residues. The V and J ends lost 4 bases and 3 bases, in that order; junction bases with no gene match: 8. Per germline, CDR1 KGHSH and CDR2 LQKENI. This CDR3 reads CASSHTGTSVEETQYF. In nucleotides, the CDR3 is TGTGCCAGCTCACACACTGGGACTAGCGTGGAAGAGACCCAGTACTTC.

This clone was observed a few times. The CDR3 bases are TGTGCCAGCAGCTTATCACTTGAGCAGTTCTTC. Amino acid sequence: CASSLSLEQFF. V and J are TRBV7-8 and TRBJ2-1; D gene unclear. The CDR3 covers 11 residues. Trimming left V 2 bases short and J 9 bases short, with 5 bases between. CDR1 is SGHVS, CDR2 FQNEAQ, per germline.

Here the CDR3 reads CASSLGSGRANEQFF. The CDR3, as DNA: TGCGCCAGCAGCTTAGGTAGCGGGAGGGCCAATGAGCAGTTCTTC. The V call is TRBV5-1, the J call TRBJ2-1; 11 nucleotides align to TRBD2. The V and J ends lost 2 bases and 6 bases, in that order; junction bases with no gene match: 4. Germline CDR1 SGHRS, CDR2 YFSETQ. The CDR3 is 15 amino acids.

The chain links TRBV6-5 to TRBJ2-3, with 12 positions matching TRBD2. In germline, CDR1 is MNHEY, CDR2 SVGAGI. The length of the CDR3 is 15 residues. Trimming at V came to 6 bases and at J to 3 bases, leaving 4 bases not matched to a gene. The CDR3, as DNA: TGTGCCAGCAGCCAAGGACTAGCGGGAACAGATACGCAGTATTTT. It translates to CASSQGLAGTDTQYF.